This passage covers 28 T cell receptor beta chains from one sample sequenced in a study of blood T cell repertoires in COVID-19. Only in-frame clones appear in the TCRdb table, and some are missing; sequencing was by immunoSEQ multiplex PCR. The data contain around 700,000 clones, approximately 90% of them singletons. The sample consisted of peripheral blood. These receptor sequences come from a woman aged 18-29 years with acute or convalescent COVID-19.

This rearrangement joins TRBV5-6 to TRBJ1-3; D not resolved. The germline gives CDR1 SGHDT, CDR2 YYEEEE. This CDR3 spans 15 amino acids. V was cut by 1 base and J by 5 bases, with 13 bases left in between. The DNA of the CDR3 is TGTGCCAGCAGCTTGAGGCGGCTTCTGAGAAACACCATATATTTT. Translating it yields CASSLRRLLRNTIYF. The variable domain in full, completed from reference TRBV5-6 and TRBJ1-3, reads DAGVTQSPTHLIKTRGQQVTLRCSPKSGHDTVSWYQQALGQGPQFIFQYYEEEERQRGNFPDRFSGHQFPNYSSELNVNALLLGDSALYLCASSLRRLLRNTIYFGEGSWLTVV.

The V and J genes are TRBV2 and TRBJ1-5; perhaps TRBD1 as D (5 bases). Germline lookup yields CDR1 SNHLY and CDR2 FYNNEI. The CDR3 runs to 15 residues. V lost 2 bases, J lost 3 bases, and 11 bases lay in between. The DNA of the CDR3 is TGTGCCAGCAGTGAAAGGCTCAGGGACAATCAGCCCCAGCATTTT. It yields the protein CASSERLRDNQPQHF.

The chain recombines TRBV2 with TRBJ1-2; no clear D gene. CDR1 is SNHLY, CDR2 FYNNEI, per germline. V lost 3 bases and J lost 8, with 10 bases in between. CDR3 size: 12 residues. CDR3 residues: CASSDGLFGYTF. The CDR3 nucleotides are TGTGCCAGCAGTGACGGTTTATTCGGCTACACCTTC.

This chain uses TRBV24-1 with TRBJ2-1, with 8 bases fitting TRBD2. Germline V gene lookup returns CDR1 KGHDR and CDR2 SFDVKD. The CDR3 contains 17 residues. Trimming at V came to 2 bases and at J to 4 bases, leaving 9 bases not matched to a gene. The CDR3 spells CATSDSSAGGGYNEQFF. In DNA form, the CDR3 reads TGTGCCACCAGTGATTCTTCCGCGGGGGGCGGATACAATGAGCAGTTCTTC.

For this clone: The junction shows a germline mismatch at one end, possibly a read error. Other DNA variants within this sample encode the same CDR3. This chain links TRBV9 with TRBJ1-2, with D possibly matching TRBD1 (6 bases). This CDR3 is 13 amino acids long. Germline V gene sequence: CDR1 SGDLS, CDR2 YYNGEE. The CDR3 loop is CASSTGSQYGYTF. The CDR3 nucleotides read TGTGCCAGCAGCACAGGGTCTCAATATGGCTATACCTTC.

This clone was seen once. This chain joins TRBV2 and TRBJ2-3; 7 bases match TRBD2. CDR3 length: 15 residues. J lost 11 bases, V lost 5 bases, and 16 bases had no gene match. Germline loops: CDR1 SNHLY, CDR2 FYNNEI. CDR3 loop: CASSFPGTTSSGQYF. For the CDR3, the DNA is TGTGCCAGCAGTTTCCCGGGGACTACGAGTTCGGGGCAGTATTTT.

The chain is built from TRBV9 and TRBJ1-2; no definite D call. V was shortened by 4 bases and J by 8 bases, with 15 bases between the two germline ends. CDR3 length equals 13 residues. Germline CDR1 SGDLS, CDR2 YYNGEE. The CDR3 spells CASSPGIGEGYTF. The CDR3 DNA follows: TGTGCCAGCAGCCCAGGCATCGGGGAAGGCTACACCTTC.

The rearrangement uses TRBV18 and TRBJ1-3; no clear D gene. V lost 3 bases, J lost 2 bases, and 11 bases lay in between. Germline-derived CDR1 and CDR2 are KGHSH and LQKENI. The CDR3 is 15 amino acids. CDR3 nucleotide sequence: TGTGCCAGCTCACCCCCGAGGGTTACTGGAAACACCATATATTTT. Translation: CASSPPRVTGNTIYF.

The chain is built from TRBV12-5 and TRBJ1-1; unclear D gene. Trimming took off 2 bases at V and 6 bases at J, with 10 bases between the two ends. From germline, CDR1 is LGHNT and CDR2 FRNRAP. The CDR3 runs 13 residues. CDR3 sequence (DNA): TGTGCTAGTGGTTTGCCCCAGAGCGCTGAAGCTTTCTTT. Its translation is CASGLPQSAEAFF.

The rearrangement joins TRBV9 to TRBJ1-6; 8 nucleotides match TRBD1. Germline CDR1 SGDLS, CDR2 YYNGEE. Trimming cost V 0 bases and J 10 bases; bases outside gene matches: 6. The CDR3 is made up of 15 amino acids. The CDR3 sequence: CASSVENRGGSPLHF. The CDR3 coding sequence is TGTGCCAGCAGCGTAGAAAACAGGGGGGGATCACCCCTCCACTTT.

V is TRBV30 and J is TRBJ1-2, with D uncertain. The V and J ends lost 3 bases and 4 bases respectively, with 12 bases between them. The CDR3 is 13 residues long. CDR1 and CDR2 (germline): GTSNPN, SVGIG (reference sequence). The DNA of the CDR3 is TGTGCCTGGAGACCGGTAGTTAGCTATGGCTACACCTTC. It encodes CAWRPVVSYGYTF.

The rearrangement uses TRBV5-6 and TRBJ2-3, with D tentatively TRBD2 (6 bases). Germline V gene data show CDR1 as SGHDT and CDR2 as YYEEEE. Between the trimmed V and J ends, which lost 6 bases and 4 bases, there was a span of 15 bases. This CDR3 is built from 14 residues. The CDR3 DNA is TGTGCCAGCACCTTCGGCGGGGTCGCAGATACGCAGTATTTT. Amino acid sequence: CASTFGGVADTQYF.

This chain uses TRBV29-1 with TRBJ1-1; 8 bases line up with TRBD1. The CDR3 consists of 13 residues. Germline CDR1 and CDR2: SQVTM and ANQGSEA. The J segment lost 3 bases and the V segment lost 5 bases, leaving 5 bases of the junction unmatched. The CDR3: CSVLDRGDTEAFF. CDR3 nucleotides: TGCAGCGTTCTTGACAGGGGCGACACTGAAGCTTTCTTT.

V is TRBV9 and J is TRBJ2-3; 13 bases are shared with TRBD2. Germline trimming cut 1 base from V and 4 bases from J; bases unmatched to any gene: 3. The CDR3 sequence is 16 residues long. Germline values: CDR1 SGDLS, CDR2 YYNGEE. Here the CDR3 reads CASSVTSGGVADTQYF. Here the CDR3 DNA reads TGTGCCAGCAGCGTAACTAGCGGGGGGGTAGCAGATACGCAGTATTTT.

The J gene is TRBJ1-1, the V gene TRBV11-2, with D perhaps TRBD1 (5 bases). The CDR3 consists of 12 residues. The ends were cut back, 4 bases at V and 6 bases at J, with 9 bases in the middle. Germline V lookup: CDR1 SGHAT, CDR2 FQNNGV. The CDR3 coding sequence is TGTGCCAGCAGCTCCCAGGGCGCTGAAGCTTTCTTT. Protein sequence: CASSSQGAEAFF.

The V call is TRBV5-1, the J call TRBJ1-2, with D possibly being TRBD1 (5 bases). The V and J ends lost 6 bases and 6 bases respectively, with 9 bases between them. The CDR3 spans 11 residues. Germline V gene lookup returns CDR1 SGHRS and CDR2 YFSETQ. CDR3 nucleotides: TGCGCCAGCAAGGGGCTGGATGGCTACACCTTC. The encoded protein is CASKGLDGYTF. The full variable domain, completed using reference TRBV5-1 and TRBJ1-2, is KAGVTQTPRYLIKTRGQQVTLSCSPISGHRSVSWYQQTPGQGLQFLFEYFSETQRNKGNFPGRFSGRQFSNSRSEMNVSTLELGDSALYLCASKGLDGYTFGSGTRLTVV.

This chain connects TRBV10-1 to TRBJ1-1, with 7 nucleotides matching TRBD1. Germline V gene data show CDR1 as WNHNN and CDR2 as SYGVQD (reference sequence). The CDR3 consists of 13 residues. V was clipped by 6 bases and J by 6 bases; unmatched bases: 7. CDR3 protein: CASRRGLGSEAFF. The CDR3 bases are TGCGCCAGCAGAAGGGGGCTAGGGTCTGAAGCTTTCTTT.

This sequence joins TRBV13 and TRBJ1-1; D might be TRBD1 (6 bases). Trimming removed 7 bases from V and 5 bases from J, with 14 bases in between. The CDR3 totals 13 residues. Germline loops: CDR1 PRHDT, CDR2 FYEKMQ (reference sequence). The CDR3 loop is CASTAGTSTEAFF. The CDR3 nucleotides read TGTGCCAGCACCGCCGGGACATCAACTGAAGCTTTCTTT. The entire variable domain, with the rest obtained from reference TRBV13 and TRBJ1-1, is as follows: AAGVIQSPRHLIKEKRETATLKCYPIPRHDTVYWYQQGPGQDPQFLISFYEKMQSDKGSIPDRFSAQQFSDYHSELNMSSLELGDSALYFCASTAGTSTEAFFGQGTRLTVV.

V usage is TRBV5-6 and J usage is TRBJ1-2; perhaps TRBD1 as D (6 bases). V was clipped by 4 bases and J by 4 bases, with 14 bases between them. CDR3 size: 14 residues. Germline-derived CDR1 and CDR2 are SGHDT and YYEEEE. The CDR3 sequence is CASSKPQGTYGYTF. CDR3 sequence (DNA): TGTGCCAGCAGCAAACCACAGGGTACCTATGGCTACACCTTC.

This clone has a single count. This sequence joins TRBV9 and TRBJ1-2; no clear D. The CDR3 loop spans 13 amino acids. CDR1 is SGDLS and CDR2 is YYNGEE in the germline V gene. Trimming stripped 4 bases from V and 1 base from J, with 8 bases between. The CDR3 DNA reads TGTGCCAGCAGCCTGAACAGTAACTATGGCTACACCTTC. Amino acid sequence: CASSLNSNYGYTF.

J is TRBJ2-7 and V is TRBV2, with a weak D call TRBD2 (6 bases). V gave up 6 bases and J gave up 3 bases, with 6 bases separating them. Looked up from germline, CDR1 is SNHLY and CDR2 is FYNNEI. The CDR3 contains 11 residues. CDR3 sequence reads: CASRTSYEQYF. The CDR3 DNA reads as TGTGCCAGCAGGACTAGCTACGAGCAGTACTTC.

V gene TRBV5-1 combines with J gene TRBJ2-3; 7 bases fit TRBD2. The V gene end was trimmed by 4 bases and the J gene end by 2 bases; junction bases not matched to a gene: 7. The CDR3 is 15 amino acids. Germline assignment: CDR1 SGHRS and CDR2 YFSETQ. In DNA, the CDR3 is TGCGCCAGCAGCAATTATAGCGGGCCCACAGATACGCAGTATTTT. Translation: CASSNYSGPTDTQYF.

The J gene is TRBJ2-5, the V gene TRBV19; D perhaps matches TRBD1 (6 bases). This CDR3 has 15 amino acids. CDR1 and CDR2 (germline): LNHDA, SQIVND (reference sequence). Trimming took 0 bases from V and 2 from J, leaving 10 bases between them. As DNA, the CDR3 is TGTGCCAGTAGTATAGATCACAGGGAGCAAGAGACCCAGTACTTC. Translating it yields CASSIDHREQETQYF.

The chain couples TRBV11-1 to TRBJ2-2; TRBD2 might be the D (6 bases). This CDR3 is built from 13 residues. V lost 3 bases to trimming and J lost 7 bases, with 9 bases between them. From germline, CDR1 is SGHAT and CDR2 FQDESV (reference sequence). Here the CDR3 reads CASSFGGVGELFF. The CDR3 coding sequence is TGTGCCAGCAGCTTCGGGGGAGTCGGGGAGCTGTTTTTT.

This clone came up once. CDR3 nucleotides: TGTGCCAGCAGTCCGGCCGGGGGGCCCCAGCATTTT. This sequence encodes CASSPAGGPQHF. The chain employs TRBV27 and TRBJ1-5, with a weak D call TRBD1 (5 bases). Germline-derived CDR1 and CDR2 are MNHEY and SMNVEV (reference sequence). This CDR3 comprises 12 residues. V lost 5 bases to trimming and J lost 9 bases, with 11 bases between them.

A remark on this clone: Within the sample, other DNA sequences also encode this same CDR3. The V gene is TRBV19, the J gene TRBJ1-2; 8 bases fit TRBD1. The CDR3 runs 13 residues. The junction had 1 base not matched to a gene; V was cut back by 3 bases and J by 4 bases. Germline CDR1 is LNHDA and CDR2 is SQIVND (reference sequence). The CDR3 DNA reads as TGTGCCAGTAGTATGGACAGGGTCTATGGCTACACCTTC. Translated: CASSMDRVYGYTF.

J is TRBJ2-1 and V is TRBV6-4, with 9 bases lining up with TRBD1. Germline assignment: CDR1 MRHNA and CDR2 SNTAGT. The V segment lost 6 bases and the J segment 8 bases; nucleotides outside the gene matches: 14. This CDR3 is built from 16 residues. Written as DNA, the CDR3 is TGTGCCAGCAGCGGTGCCATAGGGACAGGGTTGGATGAGCAGTTCTTC. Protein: CASSGAIGTGLDEQFF.

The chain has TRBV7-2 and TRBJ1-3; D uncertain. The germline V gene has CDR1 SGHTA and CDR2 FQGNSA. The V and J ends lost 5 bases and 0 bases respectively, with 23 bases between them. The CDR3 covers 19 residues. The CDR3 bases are TGTGCCAGCAGCCCTCCACGCGGGCAGATTAGACTCTCTGGAAACACCATATATTTT. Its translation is CASSPPRGQIRLSGNTIYF. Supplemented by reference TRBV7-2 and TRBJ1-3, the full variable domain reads GAGVSQSPSNKVTEKGKDVELRCDPISGHTALYWYRQSLGQGLEFLIYFQGNSAPDKSGLPSDRFSAERTGGSVSTLTIQRTQQEDSAVYLCASSPPRGQIRLSGNTIYFGEGSWLTVV.